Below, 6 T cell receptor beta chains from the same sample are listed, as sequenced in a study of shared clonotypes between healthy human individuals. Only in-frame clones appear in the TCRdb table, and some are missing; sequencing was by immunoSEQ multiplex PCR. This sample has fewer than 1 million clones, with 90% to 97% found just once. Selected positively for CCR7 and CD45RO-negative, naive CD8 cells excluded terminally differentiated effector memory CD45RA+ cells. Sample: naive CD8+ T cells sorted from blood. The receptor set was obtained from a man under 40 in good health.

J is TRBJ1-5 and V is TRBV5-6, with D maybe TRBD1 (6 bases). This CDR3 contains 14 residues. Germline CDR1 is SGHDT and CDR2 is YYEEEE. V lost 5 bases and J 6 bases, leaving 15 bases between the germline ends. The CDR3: CASSLGGAGQPQHF. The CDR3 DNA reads TGTGCCAGCAGTCTAGGGGGGGCTGGTCAGCCCCAGCATTTT. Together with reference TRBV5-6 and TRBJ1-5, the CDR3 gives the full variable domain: DAGVTQSPTHLIKTRGQQVTLRCSPKSGHDTVSWYQQALGQGPQFIFQYYEEEERQRGNFPDRFSGHQFPNYSSELNVNALLLGDSALYLCASSLGGAGQPQHFGDGTRLSIL.

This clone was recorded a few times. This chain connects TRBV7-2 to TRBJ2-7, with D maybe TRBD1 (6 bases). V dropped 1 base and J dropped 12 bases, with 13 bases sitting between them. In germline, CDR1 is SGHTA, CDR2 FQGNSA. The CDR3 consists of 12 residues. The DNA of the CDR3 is TGTGCCAGCAGCTTAGACAGGGTTGTTTTGTACTTC. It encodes CASSLDRVVLYF.

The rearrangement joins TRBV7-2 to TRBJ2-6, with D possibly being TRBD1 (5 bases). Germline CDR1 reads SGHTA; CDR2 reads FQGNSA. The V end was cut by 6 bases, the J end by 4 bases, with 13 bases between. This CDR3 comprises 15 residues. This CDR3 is CASSSRVTGANVLTF. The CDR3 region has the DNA TGTGCCAGCAGTTCCAGGGTGACGGGGGCCAACGTCCTGACTTTC. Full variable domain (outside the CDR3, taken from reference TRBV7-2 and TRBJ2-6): GAGVSQSPSNKVTEKGKDVELRCDPISGHTALYWYRQSLGQGLEFLIYFQGNSAPDKSGLPSDRFSAERTGGSVSTLTIQRTQQEDSAVYLCASSSRVTGANVLTFGAGSRLTVL.

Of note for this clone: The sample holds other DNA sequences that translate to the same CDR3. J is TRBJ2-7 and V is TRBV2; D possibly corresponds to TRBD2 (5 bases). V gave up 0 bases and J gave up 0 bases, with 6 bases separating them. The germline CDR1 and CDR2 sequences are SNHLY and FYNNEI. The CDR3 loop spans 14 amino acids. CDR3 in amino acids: CASSEAGSSYEQYF. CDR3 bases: TGTGCCAGCAGTGAAGCAGGGAGCTCCTACGAGCAGTACTTC.

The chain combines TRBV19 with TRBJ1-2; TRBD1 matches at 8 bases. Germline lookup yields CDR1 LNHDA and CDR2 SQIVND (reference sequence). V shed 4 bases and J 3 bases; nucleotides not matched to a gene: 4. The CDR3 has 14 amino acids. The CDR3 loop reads CASSSTGGDYGYTF. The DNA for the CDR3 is TGTGCCAGTAGTAGTACAGGGGGGGACTATGGCTACACCTTC. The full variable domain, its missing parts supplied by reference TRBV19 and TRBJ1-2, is DGGITQSPKYLFRKEGQNVTLSCEQNLNHDAMYWYRQDPGQGLRLIYYSQIVNDFQKGDIAEGYSVSREKKESFPLTVTSAQKNPTAFYLCASSSTGGDYGYTFGSGTRLTVV.

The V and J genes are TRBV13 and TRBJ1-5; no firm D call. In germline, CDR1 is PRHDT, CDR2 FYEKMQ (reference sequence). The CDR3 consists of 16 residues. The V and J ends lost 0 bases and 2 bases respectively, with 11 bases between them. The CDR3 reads CASSLGLEGGNQPQHF. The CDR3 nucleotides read TGTGCCAGCAGCTTAGGCCTAGAGGGTGGCAATCAGCCCCAGCATTTT.